This entry concerns a single T cell receptor (beta chain). Antigen unknown. This sample is drawn from a study of shared clonotypes between healthy human individuals. Overall study: Per-donor plates numbered three CD4 naive, three CD4 memory, two CD8 naive and one CD8 memory. Study outcomes and limitations: Some clonotypes were shared by all four sorted-subset donors, while others were not shared. The non-shared ones had lower generation probabilities than the shared ones. Around 5.3% of naive CD4 clonotypes were shared across several donors.

V was shortened by 7 bases and J by 2 bases, with 9 bases between the two germline ends. CDR3 length: 13 amino acids. Germline V gives CDR1 SNHLY, CDR2 FYNNEI. Produced via immunoSEQ multiplex PCR; TCRdb's table is partial and in-frame only. Among 600,000 to 700,000 clones, 73% were seen once, and the ten largest hold 1.5% to 2%. Sequences were obtained from memory CD4+ T cells sorted from blood. The subset here: CD45RA-negative fraction. The chain combines TRBV2 with TRBJ2-1, with D maybe TRBD1 (5 bases). The sequence was obtained from a woman in her 30s in good health. CDR3 nucleotide sequence: TGTGCCAGCAAGCAGGGTGCCTACAATGAGCAGTTCTTC. Translating gives CASKQGAYNEQFF. Drawing the rest from reference TRBV2 and TRBJ2-1, the complete variable domain is EPEVTQTPSHQVTQMGQEVILRCVPISNHLYFYWYRQILGQKVEFLVSFYNNEISEKSEIFDDQFSVERPDGSNFTLKIRSTKLEDSAMYFCASKQGAYNEQFFGPGTRLTVL.